This entry lists 31 T cell receptor beta chains sequenced from one sample in a study of T cell changes during pregnancy in multiple sclerosis. Sequencing was performed with immunoSEQ multiplex PCR; in TCRdb, only in-frame clones are kept and a portion is missing. The sample gives about 70,000 clones, around 90% of which show up once; about 2% is in the top ten. Source: peripheral blood, taken in the first trimester of pregnancy. The receptors were sampled from a female donor with multiple sclerosis, enrolled in a pregnancy study.

This clone was seen a handful of times. V is TRBV30 and J is TRBJ1-1, with D hard to call. Deletions cut 2 bases from V and 3 bases from J, with 7 bases between. The CDR3 has 12 amino acids. Looked up from germline, CDR1 is GTSNPN and CDR2 is SVGIG (reference sequence). CDR3 amino acids: CAWSRGYTEAFF. The CDR3 bases are TGTGCCTGGAGTCGGGGATACACTGAAGCTTTCTTT.

The V gene is TRBV30, the J gene TRBJ1-4; TRBD1 matches at 9 bases. CDR1 is GTSNPN and CDR2 is SVGIG in the germline V gene (reference sequence). This CDR3 is 14 amino acids long. With 1 base clipped from V and 8 bases from J, the junction kept 5 bases outside the gene matches. This chain's CDR3 is CAWSGDRVQEKLFF. CDR3 nucleotide sequence: TGTGCCTGGAGTGGGGACAGGGTGCAGGAAAAACTGTTTTTT.

The chain has TRBV19 and TRBJ2-1; 8 bases match TRBD1. V shed 4 bases and J 1 base; nucleotides not matched to a gene: 3. The V gene's germline CDR1 is LNHDA and CDR2 SQIVND (reference sequence). This CDR3 contains 15 residues. The CDR3 DNA is TGTGCCAGTAGTACAGGGGGCCTATCCTACAATGAGCAGTTCTTC. It translates to CASSTGGLSYNEQFF.

This clone was observed a single time. This chain uses TRBV28 with TRBJ1-2; D is uncertain. Trimming removed 3 bases from V and 2 bases from J, with 10 bases in between. Germline V gene data show CDR1 as MDHEN and CDR2 as SYDVKM. This CDR3 has 14 residues. The DNA for the CDR3 is TGTGCCAGCAGTTTTCGTGGCAGGAACTATGGCTACACCTTC. Residues: CASSFRGRNYGYTF.

The V call is TRBV5-1, the J call TRBJ2-3, with 7 bases identical to TRBD2. J gave up 5 bases and V 10 bases, and 13 bases lay outside the gene matches. In germline, CDR1 is SGHRS, CDR2 YFSETQ. The CDR3 is made up of 14 amino acids. The CDR3 bases are TGCGCCGGGGACGGGCGGGAGTTACTAGATACGCAGTATTTT. This translates into CAGDGRELLDTQYF.

This rearrangement joins TRBV7-3 to TRBJ1-3; maybe TRBD1 (6 bases). Germline loops: CDR1 SGHTA, CDR2 FQGTGA. Trimming cost V 3 bases and J 4 bases, with 13 bases left between them. The CDR3 is made up of 15 amino acids. The CDR3 sequence: CASSLTRGYGNTIYF. The CDR3 region has the DNA TGTGCCAGCAGCTTGACCAGGGGTTACGGAAACACCATATATTTT.

The chain uses TRBV9 and TRBJ1-1; 8 nucleotides align to TRBD1. Germline CDR1 and CDR2: SGDLS and YYNGEE. This CDR3 is built from 15 residues. J was trimmed by 1 base and V by 4 bases; bases with no gene match: 6. CDR3 DNA: TGTGCCAGCAGCACCGGACAGGGACCGAACACTGAAGCTTTCTTT. Translated: CASSTGQGPNTEAFF.

The J gene is TRBJ2-3, the V gene TRBV23-1; possibly TRBD2 for D (6 bases). TRBV23-1 is designated an ORF whose function remains uncertain. The CDR3 is made up of 17 amino acids. Trimming took off 6 bases at V and 0 bases at J, with 19 bases between the two ends. CDR3 sequence: CASSPSPPLASTDTQYF. The CDR3 region has the DNA TGCGCCAGCAGCCCAAGTCCCCCACTAGCTAGCACAGATACGCAGTATTTT.

This chain connects TRBV5-4 to TRBJ2-3, with D unclear. Trimming cost V 6 bases and J 2 bases, with 13 bases left between them. The CDR3 length is 14 residues. Germline CDR1 reads SGHNT; CDR2 reads YYREEE (reference sequence). CDR3 in DNA: TGTGCCAGCAACAGCTACCCTAACACAGATACGCAGTATTTT. This gives the protein CASNSYPNTDTQYF.

The CDR3 sequence: CASSVLAGGPGTGELFF. Here the CDR3 DNA reads TGTGCCAGCAGCGTCCTAGCGGGAGGGCCGGGCACCGGGGAGCTGTTTTTT. V and J are TRBV9 and TRBJ2-2, with 12 bases lining up with TRBD2. CDR1 SGDLS and CDR2 YYNGEE come from the germline V gene. This CDR3 is 17 amino acids long. The J segment lost 4 bases and the V segment lost 2 bases, leaving 6 bases of the junction unmatched.

This chain connects TRBV21-1 to TRBJ1-5; the table's D call TRBD1 went unverified against the DNA. TRBV21-1 represents a pseudogene. The CDR3 is 19 amino acids. The CDR3, as DNA: TGTGCCAGCAGCAAACCGGGCCTTACGGACAGGGATCAGGGTCAGCCCCAGCATTTT. It translates to CASSKPGLTDRDQGQPQHF.

This clone was seen a few times. The chain uses TRBV5-1 and TRBJ1-3; 8 nucleotides match TRBD1. V lost 2 bases and J lost 8; bases outside the gene matches: 3. This CDR3 is 13 amino acids long. CDR1 and CDR2 (germline): SGHRS, YFSETQ. The CDR3 reads CASSFGQGYTIYF. The CDR3 DNA reads as TGCGCCAGCAGCTTTGGACAGGGTTACACCATATATTTT.

The rearrangement links TRBV4-2 to TRBJ2-5; 12 bases are shared with TRBD2. Germline loops: CDR1 LGHNA, CDR2 YNFKEQ. With V trimmed by 5 bases and J by 5 bases, 21 bases remained unmatched. The CDR3 contains 20 residues. The CDR3 sequence is CASSYALAGGIPKGRETQYF. CDR3 coding DNA: TGTGCCAGCAGCTATGCCCTAGCGGGAGGGATTCCCAAGGGGCGGGAGACCCAGTACTTC.

The chain has TRBV19 and TRBJ1-4, with unresolved D. Trimming shortened V by 3 bases and J by 5 bases, and 13 bases separated the two germline ends. The CDR3 contains 15 residues. Per the germline V gene, CDR1 is LNHDA and CDR2 is SQIVND (reference sequence). This CDR3 is CASSISEQSNEKLFF. CDR3 DNA: TGTGCCAGTAGTATCTCGGAACAGTCGAATGAAAAACTGTTTTTT.

V and J are TRBV28 and TRBJ2-1, with 9 bases aligning to TRBD1. CDR1 and CDR2 (germline): MDHEN, SYDVKM. This CDR3 is built from 20 residues. V was clipped by 4 bases and J by 0 bases; unmatched bases: 16. The CDR3 protein is CASSSTLPGQGTLSYNEQFF. CDR3 DNA: TGTGCCAGCAGTTCCACTCTTCCGGGACAGGGAACCCTCTCCTACAATGAGCAGTTCTTC.

A single count supports this clone. This chain connects TRBV10-3 to TRBJ1-1; D may be TRBD1 (6 bases). V lost 7 bases and J lost 0, with 21 bases in between. Germline V CDR1 and CDR2: ENHRY, SYGVKD. This CDR3 spans 17 amino acids. The CDR3 spells CAIIYQARGGMNTEAFF. As DNA, the CDR3 is TGTGCCATCATTTACCAGGCCAGGGGTGGGATGAACACTGAAGCTTTCTTT.

The rearrangement uses TRBV7-9 and TRBJ1-3; D gene ambiguous. Germline assignment: CDR1 SEHNR and CDR2 FQNEAQ (reference sequence). The CDR3 consists of 14 residues. V lost 7 bases, J lost 2 bases, and 12 bases lay in between. CDR3 amino acids: CASKEGAPGNTIYF. The CDR3 DNA is TGTGCCAGCAAGGAGGGTGCGCCTGGAAACACCATATATTTT.

The chain combines TRBV5-1 with TRBJ1-4; 11 bases agree with TRBD1. V lost 1 base, J lost 7 bases, and 3 bases stayed unmatched. This CDR3 is built from 15 residues. Germline-derived CDR1 and CDR2 are SGHRS and YFSETQ. CDR3 amino acids: CASSLRGTGGEKLFF. In nucleotides, the CDR3 is TGCGCCAGCAGCTTGAGGGGGACAGGGGGTGAAAAACTGTTTTTT.

CDR3 DNA: TGTGCCAGCAGCGTAGTCGAGTACGGCTATGGCTACACCTTC. This codes for CASSVVEYGYGYTF. This rearrangement joins TRBV9 to TRBJ1-2; D call uncertain. CDR3 length: 14 residues. Germline V gives CDR1 SGDLS, CDR2 YYNGEE. V lost 0 bases and J 4 bases, leaving 10 bases between the germline ends.

The CDR3 DNA is TGTGCCAGCAGCCAAGGTCGGGTTGAAGCTTTCTTT. Its translation: CASSQGRVEAFF. The chain employs TRBV14 and TRBJ1-1; no clear D gene. V was trimmed by 1 base and J by 7 bases, leaving 7 bases between them. The CDR3 has 12 amino acids. The germline CDR1 and CDR2 sequences are SGHDN and FVKESK.

This rearrangement joins TRBV10-3 to TRBJ2-5; the D gene is possibly TRBD1 (6 bases). CDR3 length equals 16 residues. V was pared by 6 bases and J by 1 base, with 18 bases between. Looked up from germline, CDR1 is ENHRY and CDR2 is SYGVKD. Written as DNA, the CDR3 is TGTGCCATCAGGGGGGCCGGGCTAGTAGGCCAAGAGACCCAGTACTTC. Its protein is CAIRGAGLVGQETQYF.

The chain recombines TRBV5-1 with TRBJ1-2; maybe TRBD1 (5 bases). The V end lost 2 bases, the J end lost 4 bases, and 18 bases lay between the germline ends. The CDR3 extends over 16 amino acids. Germline CDR1 reads SGHRS; CDR2 reads YFSETQ. The CDR3: CASSFPGTQPGYGYTF. CDR3 in DNA: TGCGCCAGCAGCTTCCCCGGGACTCAACCGGGCTATGGCTACACCTTC.

V is TRBV7-2 and J is TRBJ1-5; TRBD1 might be the D (5 bases). The CDR3 has 15 amino acids. V was trimmed by 2 bases and J by 3 bases, leaving 11 bases between them. The V gene's germline CDR1 is SGHTA and CDR2 FQGNSA. CDR3 nucleotide sequence: TGTGCCAGCAGCTTAAAACAGGCGGTCAATCAGCCCCAGCATTTT. This encodes CASSLKQAVNQPQHF.

The CDR3 spells CASRPPGLVRDEQFF. CDR3 sequence (DNA): TGTGCCAGCAGGCCCCCGGGACTAGTGCGGGATGAGCAGTTCTTC. V usage is TRBV28 and J usage is TRBJ2-1, with 8 bases lining up with TRBD2. Trimming removed 6 bases from V and 8 bases from J; junction bases left unmatched: 12. Germline V gives CDR1 MDHEN, CDR2 SYDVKM. There are 15 residues in the CDR3. Using reference TRBV28 and TRBJ2-1 for the parts outside the CDR3, the full variable domain is DVKVTQSSRYLVKRTGEKVFLECVQDMDHENMFWYRQDPGLGLRLIYFSYDVKMKEKGDIPEGYSVSREKKERFSLILESASTNQTSMYLCASRPPGLVRDEQFFGPGTRLTVL.

V usage is TRBV14 and J usage is TRBJ2-7, with 12 positions matching TRBD2. The germline V gene encodes CDR1 SGHDN and CDR2 FVKESK. V lost 4 bases and J lost 2; bases outside the gene matches: 9. The CDR3 is made up of 17 amino acids. CDR3 sequence (DNA): TGTGCCAGCAGCCGAACTATAGGACTAGCGGGGCCCTACGAGCAGTACTTC. Its translation: CASSRTIGLAGPYEQYF. Full variable domain (missing parts from reference TRBV14 and TRBJ2-7): EAGVTQFPSHSVIEKGQTVTLRCDPISGHDNLYWYRRVMGKEIKFLLHFVKESKQDESGMPNNRFLAERTGGTYSTLKVQPAELEDSGVYFCASSRTIGLAGPYEQYFGPGTRLTVT.

The V and J genes are TRBV6-6 and TRBJ1-1; D is unclear. The CDR3 is 12 residues long. Trimming pared 5 bases from V and 11 bases from J, leaving 15 bases between. Germline V lookup: CDR1 MNHNY, CDR2 SVGAGI (reference sequence). The CDR3 region is CASSGSPGVAFF. Here the CDR3 DNA reads TGTGCCAGCAGTGGATCCCCCGGGGTGGCTTTCTTT.

This sequence joins TRBV2 and TRBJ1-5, with D perhaps TRBD1 (6 bases). Germline CDR1 reads SNHLY; CDR2 reads FYNNEI. The V end lost 10 bases, the J end lost 6 bases, and 16 bases lay between the germline ends. The CDR3 length is 13 residues. The CDR3 protein is CATAGGGRQPQHF. The CDR3 DNA reads as TGTGCCACCGCGGGGGGGGGCCGTCAGCCCCAGCATTTT.

The genes are TRBV5-6 and TRBJ2-2; TRBD1 might be the D (5 bases). The CDR3 has 15 residues. Trimming took 1 base from V and 0 from J, leaving 7 bases between them. Germline CDR1 SGHDT, CDR2 YYEEEE. The CDR3, as DNA: TGTGCCAGCAGCTTGCAGGGATCGAACACCGGGGAGCTGTTTTTT. Its translation is CASSLQGSNTGELFF.

The chain has TRBV18 and TRBJ2-1; 14 nucleotides agree with TRBD2. Per the germline V gene, CDR1 is KGHSH and CDR2 is LQKENI. There are 16 residues in the CDR3. V shed 3 bases and J 12 bases; nucleotides not matched to a gene: 10. In DNA form, the CDR3 reads TGTGCCAGCTCACCTACCGGGACTAGCGGGAGTAGTGGGCAGTTCTTC. This encodes CASSPTGTSGSSGQFF.

This CDR3 is CASSETGGGYGYTF. DNA of the CDR3: TGTGCCAGCAGCGAAACAGGGGGAGGCTATGGCTACACCTTC. V usage is TRBV9 and J usage is TRBJ1-2; 8 bases agree with TRBD1. Germline lookup yields CDR1 SGDLS and CDR2 YYNGEE. The CDR3 is 14 amino acids. V shed 3 bases, J shed 4 bases, and the junction held 5 bases outside the gene matches.

Of note for this clone: One end of the junction is discordant with germline, which a read error may explain. The chain recombines TRBV13 with TRBJ2-7, with 13 bases lining up with TRBD2. The CDR3 is 15 amino acids. In germline, CDR1 is PRHDT, CDR2 FYEKMQ (reference sequence). The chain's CDR3 is CASSRSFGLAGELAF. The CDR3 DNA reads as TGTGCCAGCAGCCGATCTTTTGGACTAGCGGGGGAATTGGCGTTC.